A selection of T cell receptor beta chains follows, all from one sample in a study of T cells after yellow fever vaccination. From the 5' RACE reads, TCRdb called clonotypes with MiXCR, one entry per CDR3 protein. Among 500,000 to 650,000 distinct CDR3 sequences, roughly 17% were seen once, and the ten largest hold roughly a sixth. The specimen comprised PBMCs, sampled about 5 days after the first yellow fever vaccination. These TCRs come from a man between 18 and 29 years old who received the YFV17D yellow fever vaccine. Each CDR3 is given with its conserved first and last residue. The D gene is left open where the match is weak.

J gene: TRBJ1-1; V gene: TRBV4-3; D gene: .; CDR3 protein: CASSLLAENTEAFF
J gene: TRBJ1-4; V gene: TRBV18; D gene: TRBD1; CDR3 protein: CASSLRTGTNEKLFF
J gene: TRBJ1-5; V gene: TRBV4-1; D gene: .; CDR3 protein: CASSQDTGGHQPQHF
J gene: TRBJ2-5; V gene: TRBV5-1; D gene: TRBD1; CDR3 protein: CASRRLRQGYQETQYF
J gene: TRBJ1-3; V gene: TRBV7-3; D gene: TRBD1; CDR3 protein: CASGNGQGRSGNTIYF
J gene: TRBJ1-2; V gene: TRBV29-1; D gene: .; CDR3 protein: CSVGGGRGGYTF
J gene: TRBJ1-5; V gene: TRBV20-1; D gene: TRBD1; CDR3 protein: CSAREGQRTFQPQHF
J gene: TRBJ1-1; V gene: TRBV12-3/TRBV12-4; D gene: .; CDR3 protein: CASSLNEGLMNTEAFF
J gene: TRBJ1-1; V gene: TRBV4-3; D gene: .; CDR3 protein: CASSQVTGLGTEAFF
J gene: TRBJ2-3; V gene: TRBV12-3/TRBV12-4; D gene: .; CDR3 protein: CASSLPRLYTQYF
J gene: TRBJ1-5; V gene: TRBV19; D gene: TRBD1; CDR3 protein: CASSTSGTGYNQPQHF
J gene: TRBJ2-1; V gene: TRBV4-3; D gene: .; CDR3 protein: CASSQDLGFDEQFF
J gene: TRBJ2-5; V gene: TRBV7-8; D gene: TRBD1; CDR3 protein: CASSAYRGQETQYF
J gene: TRBJ2-5; V gene: TRBV5-4; D gene: .; CDR3 protein: CASSSGPEETQYF
J gene: TRBJ1-1; V gene: TRBV27; D gene: TRBD1; CDR3 protein: CASRGTGKTEAFF
J gene: TRBJ1-6; V gene: TRBV24-1; D gene: .; CDR3 protein: CATSDKRRYLNNSPLHF
J gene: TRBJ2-1; V gene: TRBV27; D gene: .; CDR3 protein: CASNPVKNNEQFF
J gene: TRBJ2-1; V gene: TRBV7-9; D gene: TRBD2; CDR3 protein: CASSNGTSGLHEQFF